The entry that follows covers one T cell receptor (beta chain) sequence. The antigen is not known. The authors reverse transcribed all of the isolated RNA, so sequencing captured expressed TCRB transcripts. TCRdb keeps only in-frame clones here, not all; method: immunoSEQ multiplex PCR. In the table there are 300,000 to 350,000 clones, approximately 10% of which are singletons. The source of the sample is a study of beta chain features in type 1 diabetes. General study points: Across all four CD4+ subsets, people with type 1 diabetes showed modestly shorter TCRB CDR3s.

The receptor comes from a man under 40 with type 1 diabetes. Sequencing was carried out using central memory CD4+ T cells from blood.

CDR3 amino acids: CASSPWAGPYNSPLHF. The CDR3 DNA is TGTGCCAGCAGCCCTTGGGCAGGGCCCTATAATTCACCCCTCCACTTT. This chain uses TRBV11-2 with TRBJ1-6; maybe TRBD1 (5 bases). V was pared by 5 bases and J by 2 bases, with 13 bases between. Germline CDR1 is SGHAT and CDR2 is FQNNGV. The CDR3 sequence is 16 residues long.